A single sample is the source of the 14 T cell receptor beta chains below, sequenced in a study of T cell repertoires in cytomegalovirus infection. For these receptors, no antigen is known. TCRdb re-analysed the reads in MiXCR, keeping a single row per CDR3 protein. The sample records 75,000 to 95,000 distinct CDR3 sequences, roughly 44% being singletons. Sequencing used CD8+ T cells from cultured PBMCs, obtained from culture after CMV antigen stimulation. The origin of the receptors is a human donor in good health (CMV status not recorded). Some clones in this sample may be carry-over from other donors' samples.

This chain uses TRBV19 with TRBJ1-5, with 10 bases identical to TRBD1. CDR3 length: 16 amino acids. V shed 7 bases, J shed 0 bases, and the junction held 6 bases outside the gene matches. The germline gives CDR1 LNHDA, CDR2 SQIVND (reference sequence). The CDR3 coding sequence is TGTGCCAGTACTGACAGGGGGCCTTATAGCAATCAGCCCCAGCATTTT. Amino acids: CASTDRGPYSNQPQHF.

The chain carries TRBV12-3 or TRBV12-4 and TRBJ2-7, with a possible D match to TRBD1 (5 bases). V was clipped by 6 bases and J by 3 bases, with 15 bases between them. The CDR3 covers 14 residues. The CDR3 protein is CASSTDSLGYEQYF. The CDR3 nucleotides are TGTGCCAGCAGCACCGACAGTCTGGGCTACGAGCAGTACTTC.

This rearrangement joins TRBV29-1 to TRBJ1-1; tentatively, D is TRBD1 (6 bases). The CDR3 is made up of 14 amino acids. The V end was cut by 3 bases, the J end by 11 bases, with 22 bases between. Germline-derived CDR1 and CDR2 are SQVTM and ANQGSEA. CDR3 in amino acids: CSVDSRDTPLSAFF. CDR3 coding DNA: TGCAGCGTTGATTCTAGGGACACGCCACTTAGTGCTTTCTTT.

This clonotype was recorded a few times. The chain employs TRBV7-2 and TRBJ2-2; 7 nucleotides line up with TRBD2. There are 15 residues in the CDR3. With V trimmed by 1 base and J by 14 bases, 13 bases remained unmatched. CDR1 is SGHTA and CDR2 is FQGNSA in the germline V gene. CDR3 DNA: TGTGCCAGCAGCTTAGAGGCGGGGAGGGCCTTGGAACTGTTTTTT. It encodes CASSLEAGRALELFF.

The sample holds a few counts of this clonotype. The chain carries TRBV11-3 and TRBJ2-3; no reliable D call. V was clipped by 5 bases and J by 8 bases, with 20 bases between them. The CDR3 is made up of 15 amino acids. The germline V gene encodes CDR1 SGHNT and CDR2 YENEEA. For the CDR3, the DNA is TGTGCCAGCAGCCCTGGTGGCAGTGGGGTGGGTACGCAGTATTTT. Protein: CASSPGGSGVGTQYF.

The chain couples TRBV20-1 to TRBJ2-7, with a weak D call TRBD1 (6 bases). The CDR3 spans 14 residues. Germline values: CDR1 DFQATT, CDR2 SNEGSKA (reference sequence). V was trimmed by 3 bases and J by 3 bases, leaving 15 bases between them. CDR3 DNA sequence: TGCAGTGCTAGCTCCCCCGGGACATTCTACGAGCAGTACTTC. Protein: CSASSPGTFYEQYF.

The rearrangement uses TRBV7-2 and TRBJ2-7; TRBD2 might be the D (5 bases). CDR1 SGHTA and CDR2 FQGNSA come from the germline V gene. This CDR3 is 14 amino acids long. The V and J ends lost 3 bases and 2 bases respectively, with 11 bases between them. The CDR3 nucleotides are TGTGCCAGCAGCTTCGACGTCGGGACCTACGAGCAGTACTTC. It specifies CASSFDVGTYEQYF. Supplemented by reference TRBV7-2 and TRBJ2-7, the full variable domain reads GAGVSQSPSNKVTEKGKDVELRCDPISGHTALYWYRQSLGQGLEFLIYFQGNSAPDKSGLPSDRFSAERTGGSVSTLTIQRTQQEDSAVYLCASSFDVGTYEQYFGPGTRLTVT.

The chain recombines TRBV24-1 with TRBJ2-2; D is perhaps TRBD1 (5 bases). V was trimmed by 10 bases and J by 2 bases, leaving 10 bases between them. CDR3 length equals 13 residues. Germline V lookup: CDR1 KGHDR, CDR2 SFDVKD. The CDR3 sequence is CATRDRNTGELFF. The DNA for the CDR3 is TGTGCCACAAGAGACAGAAACACCGGGGAGCTGTTTTTT.

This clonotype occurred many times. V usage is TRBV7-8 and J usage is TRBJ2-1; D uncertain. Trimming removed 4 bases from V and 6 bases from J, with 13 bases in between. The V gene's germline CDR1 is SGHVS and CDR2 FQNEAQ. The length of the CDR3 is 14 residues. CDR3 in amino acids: CASSSRLTGNEQFF. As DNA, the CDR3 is TGTGCCAGCAGCTCCCGTCTGACGGGCAATGAGCAGTTCTTC.

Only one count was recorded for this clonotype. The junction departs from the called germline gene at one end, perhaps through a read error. The CDR3, as DNA: TGTGCCATCAGTGATCCCAGGGGCCAAGGGACCCAGTACTTC. Translation: CAISDPRGQGTQYF. The chain joins TRBV10-3 to TRBJ2-5, with D possibly being TRBD1 (6 bases). The CDR3 runs to 14 residues. Germline loops: CDR1 ENHRY, CDR2 SYGVKD.

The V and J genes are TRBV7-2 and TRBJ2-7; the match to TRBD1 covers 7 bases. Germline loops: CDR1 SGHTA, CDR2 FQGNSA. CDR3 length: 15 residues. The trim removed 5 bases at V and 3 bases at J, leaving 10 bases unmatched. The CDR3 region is CASSPRTGPNYEQYF. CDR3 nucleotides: TGTGCCAGCAGCCCTCGGACAGGACCAAACTACGAGCAGTACTTC.

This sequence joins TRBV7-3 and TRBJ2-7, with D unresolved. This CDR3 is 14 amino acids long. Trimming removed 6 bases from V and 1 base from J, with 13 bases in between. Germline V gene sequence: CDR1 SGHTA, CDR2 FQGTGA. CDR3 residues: CASSSVTASYEQYF. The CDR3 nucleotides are TGTGCCAGCAGTTCGGTAACAGCTTCCTACGAGCAGTACTTC.

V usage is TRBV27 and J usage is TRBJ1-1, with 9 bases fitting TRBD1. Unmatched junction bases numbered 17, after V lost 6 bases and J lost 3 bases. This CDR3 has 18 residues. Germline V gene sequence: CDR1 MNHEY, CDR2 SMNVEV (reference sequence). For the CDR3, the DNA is TGTGCCAGCAGGGCTGGACAGGGGCGCGCTGATCTGGACACTGAAGCTTTCTTT. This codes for CASRAGQGRADLDTEAFF.

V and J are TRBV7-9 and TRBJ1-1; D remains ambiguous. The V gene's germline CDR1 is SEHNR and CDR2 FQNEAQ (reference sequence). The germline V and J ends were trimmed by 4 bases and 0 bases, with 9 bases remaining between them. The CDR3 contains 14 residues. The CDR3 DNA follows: TGTGCCAGCAGCTCGGCCCTAATGAACACTGAAGCTTTCTTT. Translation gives CASSSALMNTEAFF.